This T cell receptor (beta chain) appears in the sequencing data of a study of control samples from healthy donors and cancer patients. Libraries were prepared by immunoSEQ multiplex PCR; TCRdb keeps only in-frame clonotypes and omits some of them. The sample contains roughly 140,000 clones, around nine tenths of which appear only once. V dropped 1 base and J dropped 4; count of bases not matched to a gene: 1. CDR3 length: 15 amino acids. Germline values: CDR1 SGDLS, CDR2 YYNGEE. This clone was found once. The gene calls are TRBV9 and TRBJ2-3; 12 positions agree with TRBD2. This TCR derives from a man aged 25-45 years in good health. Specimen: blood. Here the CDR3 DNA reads TGTGCCAGCAGCGTAAGACTAGCGGGGGCAGATACGCAGTATTTT. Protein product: CASSVRLAGADTQYF.